This T cell receptor (beta chain) was identified during a study of blood T cell repertoires in COVID-19. About the study: The United States, Italy and Spain supplied acute and convalescent COVID-19 samples.

Comment on this clone: This specimen includes other DNA sequences encoding the same CDR3.

As handled by the study authors: Estimation of nucleated cell counts was performed using reference gene primer amplification. The protocol was immunoSEQ multiplex PCR, while the TCRdb copy is restricted to in-frame clones and leaves out a portion. Clonal size and the V and J genes are those of that table, whereas D and trimming came from the DNA. The repertoire has fewer than 350,000 clones, over 80% of them found once; the top ten carry over 3.5%. Germline lookup yields CDR1 SNHLY and CDR2 FYNNEI. V lost 6 bases, J lost 4 bases, and 5 bases stayed unmatched. The CDR3 length is 14 residues. Individuals aged roughly 18 to 100 years were recruited from approximately 24 US areas.

The clonotype was recovered from a woman aged 25 to 39 with acute COVID-19. The chain links TRBV2 to TRBJ1-5, with 8 bases matching TRBD1. The sequencing input was PBMCs or T cells enriched from blood (not recorded which). CDR3 residues: CASSDDRGNQPQHF. CDR3 bases: TGTGCCAGCAGCGATGACAGGGGAAATCAGCCCCAGCATTTT. Full variable domain (rest looked up from reference TRBV2 and TRBJ1-5): EPEVTQTPSHQVTQMGQEVILRCVPISNHLYFYWYRQILGQKVEFLVSFYNNEISEKSEIFDDQFSVERPDGSNFTLKIRSTKLEDSAMYFCASSDDRGNQPQHFGDGTRLSIL.